The clone carrying this T cell receptor (beta chain) was counted a few times. As yet, its antigen is unknown. The data are from a study of response to subunit inactivated influenza vaccine. Study-level results: Authors suggested each seasonal influenza vaccination recruits few new T cells.

The germline gives CDR1 SEHNR, CDR2 FQNEAQ (reference sequence). V lost 2 bases and J 4 bases, leaving 16 bases between the germline ends. This CDR3 contains 16 residues. TCRdb itself ran the RT-PCR reads through MiXCR, one entry per CDR3 protein. This table holds some 640,000 distinct CDR3 sequences, around 14% found once. The chain has TRBV7-9 and TRBJ2-3; D remains unclear. The material was PBMCs from blood, obtained 14 to 15 days before vaccination. This receptor was identified in a man over 45 who received an inactivated influenza vaccine. Written as DNA, the CDR3 is TGTGCCAGCAGCTTAAGTAGGCGTTCCGAGCCAGATACGCAGTATTTT. Translated, it gives CASSLSRRSEPDTQYF.